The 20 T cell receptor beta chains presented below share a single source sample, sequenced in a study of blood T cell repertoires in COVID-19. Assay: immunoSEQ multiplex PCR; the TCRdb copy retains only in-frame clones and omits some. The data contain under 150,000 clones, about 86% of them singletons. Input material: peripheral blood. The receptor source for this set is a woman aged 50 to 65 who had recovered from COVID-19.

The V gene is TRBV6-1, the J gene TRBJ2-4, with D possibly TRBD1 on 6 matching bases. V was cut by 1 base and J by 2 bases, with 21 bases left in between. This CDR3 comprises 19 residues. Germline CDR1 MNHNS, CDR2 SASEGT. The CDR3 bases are TGTGCCAGCAGTGAAGGGAAAGGGGGTATATTCGGGTCCAAAAACATTCAGTACTTC. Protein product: CASSEGKGGIFGSKNIQYF.

CDR3 bases: TGTGCCAGCAATTCCGGGACAGTGACCTATGGCTACACCTTC. It translates to CASNSGTVTYGYTF. The rearrangement links TRBV5-5 to TRBJ1-2, with 7 bases matching TRBD1. CDR1 SGHKS and CDR2 YYEKEE come from the germline V gene (reference sequence). This CDR3 is 14 amino acids long. V shed 6 bases and J 4 bases; nucleotides not matched to a gene: 9.

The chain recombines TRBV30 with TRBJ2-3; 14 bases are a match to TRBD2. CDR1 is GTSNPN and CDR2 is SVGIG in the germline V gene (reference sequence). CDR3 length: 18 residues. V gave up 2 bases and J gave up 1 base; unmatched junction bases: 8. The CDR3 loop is CAWSIGLAGGDGTDTQYF. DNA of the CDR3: TGTGCCTGGAGTATCGGACTAGCGGGAGGAGATGGCACAGATACGCAGTATTTT.

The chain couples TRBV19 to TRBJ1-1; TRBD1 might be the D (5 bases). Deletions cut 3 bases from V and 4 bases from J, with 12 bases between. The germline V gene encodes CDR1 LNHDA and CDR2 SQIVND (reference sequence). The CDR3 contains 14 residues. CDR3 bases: TGTGCCAGTAGTATGATTGGGCAGGGCACTGAAGCTTTCTTT. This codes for CASSMIGQGTEAFF.

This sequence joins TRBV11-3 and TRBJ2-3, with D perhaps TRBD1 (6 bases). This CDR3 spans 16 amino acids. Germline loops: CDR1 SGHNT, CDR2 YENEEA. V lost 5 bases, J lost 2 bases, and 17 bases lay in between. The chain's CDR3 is CASSTRQAYPTDTQYF. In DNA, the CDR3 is TGTGCCAGCAGCACGAGACAGGCCTATCCCACAGATACGCAGTATTTT.

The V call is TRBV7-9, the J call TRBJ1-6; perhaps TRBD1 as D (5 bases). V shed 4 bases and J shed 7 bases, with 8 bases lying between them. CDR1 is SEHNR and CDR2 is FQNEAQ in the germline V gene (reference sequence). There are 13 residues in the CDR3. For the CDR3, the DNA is TGTGCCAGCAGCTCGCCAGGGAATTCACCCCTCCACTTT. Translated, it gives CASSSPGNSPLHF.

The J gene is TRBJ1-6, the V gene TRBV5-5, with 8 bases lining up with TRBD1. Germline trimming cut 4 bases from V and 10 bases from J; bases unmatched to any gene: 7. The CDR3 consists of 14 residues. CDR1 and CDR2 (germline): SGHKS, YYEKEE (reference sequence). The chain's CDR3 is CASSARDRISPLHF. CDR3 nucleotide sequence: TGTGCCAGCAGCGCCCGGGACAGGATCTCACCCCTCCACTTT.

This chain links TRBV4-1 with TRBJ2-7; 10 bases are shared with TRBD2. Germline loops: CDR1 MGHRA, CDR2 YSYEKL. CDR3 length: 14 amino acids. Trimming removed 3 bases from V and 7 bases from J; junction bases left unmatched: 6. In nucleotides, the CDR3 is TGCGCCAGCAGCCAGAGCGGGGGGGGATTGGAGCAGTACTTC. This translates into CASSQSGGGLEQYF.

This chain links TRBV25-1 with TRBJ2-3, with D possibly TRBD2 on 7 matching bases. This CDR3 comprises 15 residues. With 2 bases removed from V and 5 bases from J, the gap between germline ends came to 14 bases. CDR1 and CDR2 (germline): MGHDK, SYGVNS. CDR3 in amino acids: CASSEQGRAGDTQYF. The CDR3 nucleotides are TGTGCCAGCAGTGAACAGGGGAGGGCCGGAGATACGCAGTATTTT.

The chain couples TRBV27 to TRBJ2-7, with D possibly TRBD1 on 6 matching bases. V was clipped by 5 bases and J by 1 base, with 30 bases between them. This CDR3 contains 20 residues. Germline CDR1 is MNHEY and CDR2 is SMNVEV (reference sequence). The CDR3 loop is CASSPYYREPSLLQSYEQYF. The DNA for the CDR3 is TGTGCCAGCAGTCCCTACTACAGGGAACCATCTCTACTGCAATCCTACGAGCAGTACTTC.

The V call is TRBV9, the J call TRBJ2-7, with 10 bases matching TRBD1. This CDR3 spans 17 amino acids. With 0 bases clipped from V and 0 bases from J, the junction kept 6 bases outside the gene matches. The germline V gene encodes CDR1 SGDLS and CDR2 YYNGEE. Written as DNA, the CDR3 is TGTGCCAGCAGCGTAGCTCCTGGGACAGGGGCCTCCTACGAGCAGTACTTC. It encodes CASSVAPGTGASYEQYF.

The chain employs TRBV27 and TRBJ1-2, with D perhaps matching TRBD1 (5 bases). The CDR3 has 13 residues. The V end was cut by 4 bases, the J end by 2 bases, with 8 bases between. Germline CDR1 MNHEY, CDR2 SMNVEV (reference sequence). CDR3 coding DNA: TGTGCCAGCAGTTCGGCAGGGAACTATGGCTACACCTTC. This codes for CASSSAGNYGYTF.

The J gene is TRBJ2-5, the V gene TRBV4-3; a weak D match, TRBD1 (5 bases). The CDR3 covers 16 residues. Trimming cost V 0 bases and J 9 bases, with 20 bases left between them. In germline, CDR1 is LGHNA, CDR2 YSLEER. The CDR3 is CASSQDIGQGHRAQYF. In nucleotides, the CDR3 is TGCGCCAGCAGCCAAGATATCGGCCAGGGCCATAGGGCCCAGTACTTC.

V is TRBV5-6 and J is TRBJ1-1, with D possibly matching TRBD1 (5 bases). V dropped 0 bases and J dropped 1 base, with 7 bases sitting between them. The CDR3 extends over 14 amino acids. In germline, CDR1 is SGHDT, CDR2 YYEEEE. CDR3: CASSLAGENTEAFF. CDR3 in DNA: TGTGCCAGCAGCTTGGCGGGGGAGAACACTGAAGCTTTCTTT.

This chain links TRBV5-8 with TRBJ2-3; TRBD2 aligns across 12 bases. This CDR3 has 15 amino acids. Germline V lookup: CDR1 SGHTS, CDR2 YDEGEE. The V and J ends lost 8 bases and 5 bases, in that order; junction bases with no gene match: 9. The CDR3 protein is CASLTSGGKIDTQYF. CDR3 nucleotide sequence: TGTGCCAGTTTGACTAGCGGGGGAAAGATAGATACGCAGTATTTT.

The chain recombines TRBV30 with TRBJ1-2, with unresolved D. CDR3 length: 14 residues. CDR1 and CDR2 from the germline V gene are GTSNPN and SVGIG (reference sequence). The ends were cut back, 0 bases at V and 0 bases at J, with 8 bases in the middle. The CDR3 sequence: CAWSVGRSNYGYTF. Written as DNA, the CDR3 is TGTGCCTGGAGTGTGGGGAGATCTAACTATGGCTACACCTTC.

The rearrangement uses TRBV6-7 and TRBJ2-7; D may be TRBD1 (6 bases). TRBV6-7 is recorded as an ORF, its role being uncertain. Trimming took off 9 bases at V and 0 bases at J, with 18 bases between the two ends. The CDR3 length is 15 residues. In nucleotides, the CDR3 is TGTGCCAGGGGGCAGGGGACCCTCCGCTCCTACGAGCAGTACTTC. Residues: CARGQGTLRSYEQYF.

CDR3 bases: TGTGCCACCAGCAGAGGGGGGGAGGGGACCGAGACCCAGTACTTC. Its translation: CATSRGGEGTETQYF. The chain has TRBV15 and TRBJ2-5, with TRBD2 matching 7 bases. Germline-derived CDR1 and CDR2 are LNHNV and YYDKDF (reference sequence). The CDR3 covers 15 residues. Trimming removed 1 base from V and 5 bases from J; junction bases left unmatched: 7.

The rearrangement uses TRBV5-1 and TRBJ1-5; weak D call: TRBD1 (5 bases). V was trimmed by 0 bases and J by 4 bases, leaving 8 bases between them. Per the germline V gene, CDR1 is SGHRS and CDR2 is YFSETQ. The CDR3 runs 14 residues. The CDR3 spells CASSLDSGNQPQHF. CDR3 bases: TGCGCCAGCAGCTTGGATTCAGGGAATCAGCCCCAGCATTTT.

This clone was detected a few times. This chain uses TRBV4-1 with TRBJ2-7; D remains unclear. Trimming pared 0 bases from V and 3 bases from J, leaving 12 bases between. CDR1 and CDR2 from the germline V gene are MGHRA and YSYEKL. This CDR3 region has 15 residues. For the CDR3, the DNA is TGCGCCAGCAGCCAAGAAATGAGGCAGAACTACGAGCAGTACTTC. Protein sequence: CASSQEMRQNYEQYF.